Listed here are 18 T cell receptor beta chains from one sample, sequenced in a study of neurological immune-mediated disorders. Each CDR3 protein gets one entry after TCRdb re-called the 5' RACE reads with MiXCR. The top ten hold roughly a quarter of the sample, which has around 27,000 distinct CDR3 sequences, roughly 14% seen once. Specimen: PBMCs. All receptors come from a man aged 70-80 years in good health.

In this sample, this clonotype turned up many times. CDR3 sequence (DNA): TGTGCCAGCACTACCAGGGGACAGCCAACCTATGGCTACACCTTC. This translates into CASTTRGQPTYGYTF. J is TRBJ1-2 and V is TRBV6-1; 7 bases are a match to TRBD1. This CDR3 is 15 amino acids long. V lost 7 bases, J lost 4 bases, and 12 bases stayed unmatched. The germline CDR1 and CDR2 sequences are MNHNS and SASEGT.

This clonotype is medium-sized (0.01 to 0.1%) in the sample. V is TRBV20-1 and J is TRBJ1-1; 7 nucleotides line up with TRBD1. CDR1 and CDR2 (germline): DFQATT, SNEGSKA (reference sequence). V was clipped by 1 base and J by 5 bases; unmatched bases: 7. There are 14 residues in the CDR3. CDR3 in amino acids: CSARAGDRWTEAFF. In nucleotides, the CDR3 is TGCAGTGCTAGAGCTGGGGACAGATGGACTGAAGCTTTCTTT.

This clonotype has ten or more counts. The V call is TRBV7-9, the J call TRBJ1-1, with D maybe TRBD1 (5 bases). CDR1 and CDR2 (germline): SEHNR, FQNEAQ (reference sequence). This CDR3 has 15 residues. Trimming pared 7 bases from V and 5 bases from J, leaving 20 bases between. Here the CDR3 DNA reads TGTGCCAGCACAGACCGGGGATGGGGACCAACTGAAGCTTTCTTT. This translates into CASTDRGWGPTEAFF.

This clonotype was observed a few times. Here the CDR3 DNA reads TGTGCCAGCAGCTTAATTGCAGGGGACAATCAGCCCCAGCATTTT. Its translation: CASSLIAGDNQPQHF. The chain combines TRBV7-6 with TRBJ1-5; D perhaps matches TRBD1 (6 bases). The germline V gene encodes CDR1 SGHVS and CDR2 FNYEAQ. The CDR3 contains 15 residues. The V gene lost 2 bases and the J gene lost 3 bases, with 11 bases spanning the gap.

This clonotype showed up many times. J is TRBJ2-5 and V is TRBV3-1; D remains unclear. Per germline, CDR1 LGHDT and CDR2 YNNKEL (reference sequence). The CDR3 has 11 residues. V lost 5 bases, J lost 6 bases, and 7 bases lay in between. The CDR3 nucleotides are TGTGCCAGCAGCATCGAAAAGACCCAGTACTTC. This translates into CASSIEKTQYF.

This clonotype has a count of ten or more. The chain is built from TRBV9 and TRBJ2-1; perhaps TRBD1 as D (6 bases). Germline CDR1 is SGDLS and CDR2 is YYNGEE. V lost 0 bases to trimming and J lost 6 bases, with 13 bases between them. The CDR3 has 15 residues. The CDR3 region is CASSVGWTEGNEQFF. DNA for the CDR3: TGTGCCAGCAGCGTAGGATGGACAGAGGGCAATGAGCAGTTCTTC.

This clonotype was seen ten or more times. CDR3 residues: CASSLVGLSDRLTF. CDR3 DNA: TGCGCCAGCAGCTTGGTGGGCCTCAGCGACAGGCTTACCTTC. This chain uses TRBV5-1 with TRBJ1-2, with D possibly matching TRBD1 (6 bases). Germline CDR1 reads SGHRS; CDR2 reads YFSETQ. The CDR3 is 14 residues long. Trimming took 0 bases from V and 14 from J, leaving 20 bases between them.

This clonotype has ten or more counts. This chain uses TRBV3-1 with TRBJ2-1; 9 bases agree with TRBD2. CDR1 is LGHDT and CDR2 is YNNKEL in the germline V gene (reference sequence). J was trimmed by 4 bases and V by 4 bases; bases with no gene match: 5. CDR3 length: 15 amino acids. As DNA, the CDR3 is TGTGCCAGCAGCCCATTAGCGGGGGCTTACAATGAGCAGTTCTTC. Translated: CASSPLAGAYNEQFF.

This clonotype occurred many times. This chain links TRBV20-1 with TRBJ1-1, with 9 bases that match TRBD1. Germline trimming cut 3 bases from V and 3 bases from J; bases unmatched to any gene: 2. Germline V lookup: CDR1 DFQATT, CDR2 SNEGSKA (reference sequence). The CDR3 covers 13 residues. As DNA, the CDR3 is TGCAGTGCTAGGTGGGACAGGGACACTGAAGCTTTCTTT. This codes for CSARWDRDTEAFF.

This clonotype was recorded at least ten times. The J gene is TRBJ2-7, the V gene TRBV12-3 or TRBV12-4, with 9 bases lining up with TRBD2. CDR3 length: 15 residues. Trimming took 5 bases from V and 0 from J; bases not matched to a gene: 5. The CDR3 reads CASSRNSGGSYEQYF. Written as DNA, the CDR3 is TGTGCCAGCAGTCGGAATAGCGGGGGCTCCTACGAGCAGTACTTC.

This clonotype has more than one count but fewer than ten. The chain uses TRBV15 and TRBJ2-7; D gene unclear. The V end was cut by 0 bases, the J end by 5 bases, with 14 bases between. The CDR3 is made up of 15 amino acids. Germline CDR1 LNHNV, CDR2 YYDKDF (reference sequence). CDR3 sequence: CATSRDPPLVHEQYF. For the CDR3, the DNA is TGTGCCACCAGCAGAGATCCCCCCCTTGTCCACGAGCAGTACTTC.

This clonotype has a count of ten or more. The CDR3 DNA sequence: TGTGCCAGCAGCCCATTCGGGGGGAGTCACTCCTATAATTCACCCCTCCACTTT. This encodes CASSPFGGSHSYNSPLHF. This chain links TRBV7-8 with TRBJ1-6, with TRBD1 as a possible D gene (5 bases). The germline V gene has CDR1 SGHVS and CDR2 FQNEAQ. The CDR3 consists of 18 residues. Trimming left V 5 bases short and J 0 bases short, with 17 bases between.

The chain employs TRBV27 and TRBJ2-7; TRBD1 matches at 10 bases. The germline CDR1 and CDR2 sequences are MNHEY and SMNVEV (reference sequence). The CDR3 has 15 amino acids. With V trimmed by 7 bases and J by 4 bases, 10 bases remained unmatched. The CDR3 protein is CASNQGQGGRYEQYF. The CDR3 DNA is TGTGCCAGCAACCAAGGACAGGGGGGGCGGTACGAGCAGTACTTC.

This clonotype was detected many times. This chain uses TRBV19 with TRBJ1-2; D is perhaps TRBD1 (6 bases). The CDR3 loop spans 14 amino acids. Trimming shortened V by 8 bases and J by 4 bases, and 17 bases separated the two germline ends. Looked up from germline, CDR1 is LNHDA and CDR2 is SQIVND (reference sequence). CDR3 region: CASRRDKEIYGYTF. CDR3 bases: TGTGCCAGTCGCCGGGACAAGGAAATCTATGGCTACACCTTC.

This clonotype has at least ten counts. DNA of the CDR3: TGTGCCAGCACCCAACCTGGGGACTCCTACAATGAGCAGTTCTTC. Translated: CASTQPGDSYNEQFF. This sequence joins TRBV12-3 or TRBV12-4 and TRBJ2-1; no firm D call. The CDR3 loop spans 15 amino acids. Trimming stripped 7 bases from V and 0 bases from J, with 13 bases between.

This clonotype was detected many times. The J gene is TRBJ2-7, the V gene TRBV6-2 or TRBV6-3, with 7 bases fitting TRBD1. Germline CDR1 reads MNHEY; CDR2 reads SVGEGT. With V trimmed by 7 bases and J by 3 bases, 6 bases remained unmatched. The CDR3 extends over 13 amino acids. The CDR3 here is CASTEQGLYEQYF. DNA of the CDR3: TGTGCCAGCACGGAACAGGGGCTCTACGAGCAGTACTTC.

Many counts were recorded for this clonotype. The chain combines TRBV10-3 with TRBJ2-3; D might be TRBD1 or TRBD2, each matching 5 bases. The germline CDR1 and CDR2 sequences are ENHRY and SYGVKD. This CDR3 region has 13 residues. CDR3 nucleotide sequence: TGTGCGTCCCGGGACCTAAACACAGATACGCAGTATTTT. It codes for CASRDLNTDTQYF.

This clonotype was detected many times. This chain connects TRBV29-1 to TRBJ2-1; TRBD1 matches 8 bases. The CDR3 has 14 amino acids. Looked up from germline, CDR1 is SQVTM and CDR2 is ANQGSEA. Losses at the gene ends were 4 bases for V and 5 bases for J; bases not matched to a gene: 7. CDR3 in amino acids: CSVVGTGVNNEQFF. The CDR3 DNA is TGCAGCGTTGTTGGGACAGGCGTGAACAATGAGCAGTTCTTC.